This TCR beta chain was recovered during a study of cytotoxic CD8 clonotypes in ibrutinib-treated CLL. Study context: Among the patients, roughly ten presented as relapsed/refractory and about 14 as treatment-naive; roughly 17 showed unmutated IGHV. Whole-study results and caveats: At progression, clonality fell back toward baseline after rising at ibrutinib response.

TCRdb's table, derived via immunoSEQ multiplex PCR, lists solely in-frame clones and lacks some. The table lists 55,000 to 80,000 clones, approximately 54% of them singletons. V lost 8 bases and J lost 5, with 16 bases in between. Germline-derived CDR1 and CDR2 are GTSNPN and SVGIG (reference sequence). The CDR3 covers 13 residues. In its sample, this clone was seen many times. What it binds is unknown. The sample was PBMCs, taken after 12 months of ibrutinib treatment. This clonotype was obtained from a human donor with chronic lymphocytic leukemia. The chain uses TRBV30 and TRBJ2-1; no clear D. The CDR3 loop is CAGNPDFDNEQFF. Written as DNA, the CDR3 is TGTGCCGGAAACCCAGACTTCGACAATGAGCAGTTCTTC.